These 8 T cell receptor beta chains originate from one sample sequenced in a study of response to subunit inactivated influenza vaccine. TCRdb analysed the RT-PCR reads with MiXCR anew, one entry per CDR3 protein. The sample comprises around 600,000 distinct CDR3 sequences, about 11% of which are singletons, and more than 9.5% rests with the top ten. This same sample was also part of a study on T cells expressing NK-cell markers. This second study notes: For TCR beta, cDNA was produced by 5'RACE template switching with UMIs.

The sequenced sample was PBMCs from blood, obtained on the day of vaccination. These receptors were collected from a man in his forties or fifties who received an inactivated influenza vaccine.

The rearrangement links TRBV7-2 to TRBJ1-1; D is unclear. This CDR3 comprises 15 residues. Deletions cut 2 bases from V and 3 bases from J, with 13 bases between. CDR1 SGHTA and CDR2 FQGNSA come from the germline V gene. CDR3 coding DNA: TGTGCCAGCAGCTTATTTGCGGGGTTCGACACTGAAGCTTTCTTT. This sequence encodes CASSLFAGFDTEAFF.

The chain links TRBV7-3 to TRBJ2-1; possibly TRBD2 for D (7 bases). Trimming cost V 2 bases and J 5 bases, with 16 bases left between them. Germline lookup yields CDR1 SGHTA and CDR2 FQGTGA. The CDR3 spans 16 residues. DNA for the CDR3: TGTGCCAGCAGCTTATTTTCCCGGCGGGGGCACAATGAGCAGTTCTTC. As protein: CASSLFSRRGHNEQFF.

V and J are TRBV30 and TRBJ2-3; the D gene is possibly TRBD1 (6 bases). Germline values: CDR1 GTSNPN, CDR2 SVGIG (reference sequence). This CDR3 spans 14 amino acids. Trimming left V 4 bases short and J 2 bases short, with 13 bases between. The CDR3 DNA follows: TGTGCCTGGAAGAACAGGGCAACCACAGATACGCAGTATTTT. Its protein is CAWKNRATTDTQYF.

This clonotype was picked up many times. J is TRBJ2-1 and V is TRBV9; a weak D match, TRBD2 (6 bases). The CDR3 is 16 residues long. Germline loops: CDR1 SGDLS, CDR2 YYNGEE. V was pared by 0 bases and J by 0 bases, with 10 bases between. CDR3 in amino acids: CASSVGLGSSYNEQFF. The DNA of the CDR3 is TGTGCCAGCAGCGTAGGGCTCGGGAGCTCCTACAATGAGCAGTTCTTC.

The chain carries TRBV4-2 and TRBJ2-7; no clear D. This CDR3 region has 13 residues. The germline V gene has CDR1 LGHNA and CDR2 YNFKEQ. Trimming removed 4 bases at V and 9 bases at J, with 16 bases between. CDR3 coding DNA: TGTGCCAGCAGCCCCGGGCCCGTCTGCTCGCAGTACTTC. Translated: CASSPGPVCSQYF.

This clonotype was seen a few times. The chain employs TRBV4-1 and TRBJ2-7; 12 positions match TRBD2. Germline V gene lookup returns CDR1 MGHRA and CDR2 YSYEKL. V lost 1 base to trimming and J lost 2 bases; unmatched junction nucleotides: 3. The CDR3 is 16 residues long. The CDR3 spells CASSQVTSGGTYEQYF. The CDR3 nucleotides are TGCGCCAGCAGCCAAGTCACTAGCGGGGGGACCTACGAGCAGTACTTC.

The V and J genes are TRBV2 and TRBJ2-1; 7 bases fit TRBD1. V was pared by 7 bases and J by 5 bases, with 11 bases of the junction left unmatched. Germline CDR1 SNHLY, CDR2 FYNNEI. The CDR3 is made up of 15 amino acids. The DNA for the CDR3 is TGTGCCAGCACGCAGTCAGGGGGTCCAAACAATGAGCAGTTCTTC. It is translated as CASTQSGGPNNEQFF.

The gene calls are TRBV3-1 and TRBJ2-1; D is uncertain. V lost 1 base to trimming and J lost 5 bases, with 6 bases between them. The germline gives CDR1 LGHDT, CDR2 YNNKEL (reference sequence). This CDR3 has 13 amino acids. The CDR3 loop is CASSQGVHNEQFF. CDR3 coding DNA: TGTGCCAGCAGCCAAGGTGTCCACAATGAGCAGTTCTTC.